The next 4 T cell receptor beta chains were all read from a single sample in a study of blood T cell repertoires in COVID-19. Some clones are missing from TCRdb's copy, which holds only in-frame ones; the method was immunoSEQ multiplex PCR. This table has fewer than 110,000 clones, about nine tenths appearing once. Sequencing was done on a sample of peripheral blood. The receptors were sampled from a woman aged 80 or over in a cohort sampled during active COVID-19.

V usage is TRBV4-2 and J usage is TRBJ1-2, with D tentatively TRBD1 (5 bases). From germline, CDR1 is LGHNA and CDR2 YNFKEQ. This CDR3 spans 12 amino acids. Trimming stripped 0 bases from V and 8 bases from J, with 7 bases between. The CDR3 loop is CASSQDQGGYTF. The CDR3 DNA sequence: TGTGCCAGCAGCCAAGATCAGGGCGGCTACACCTTC.

This chain links TRBV6-5 with TRBJ2-7; TRBD1 aligns across 11 bases. Germline values: CDR1 MNHEY, CDR2 SVGAGI. Trimming removed 2 bases from V and 1 base from J; junction bases left unmatched: 4. The CDR3 consists of 16 residues. This CDR3 is CASSYARDRGSYEQYF. CDR3 nucleotides: TGTGCCAGCAGTTACGCCCGGGACAGGGGGTCCTACGAGCAGTACTTC.

CDR3 region: CASSETESSYNEQFF. In DNA, the CDR3 is TGTGCCAGCAGTGAGACAGAAAGCTCCTACAATGAGCAGTTCTTC. The chain links TRBV6-4 to TRBJ2-1; D is perhaps TRBD1 (5 bases). The V gene's germline CDR1 is MRHNA and CDR2 SNTAGT. There are 15 residues in the CDR3. The V and J ends lost 3 bases and 0 bases respectively, with 9 bases between them.

The chain links TRBV6-1 to TRBJ1-6; D may be TRBD1 (5 bases). Germline lookup yields CDR1 MNHNS and CDR2 SASEGT. There are 16 residues in the CDR3. Between the trimmed V and J ends, which lost 2 bases and 10 bases, there was a span of 18 bases. In nucleotides, the CDR3 is TGTGCCAGCAGTGAAACTGATGGGGCCGCGTGGTCACCCCTCCACTTT. Its protein product is CASSETDGAAWSPLHF.